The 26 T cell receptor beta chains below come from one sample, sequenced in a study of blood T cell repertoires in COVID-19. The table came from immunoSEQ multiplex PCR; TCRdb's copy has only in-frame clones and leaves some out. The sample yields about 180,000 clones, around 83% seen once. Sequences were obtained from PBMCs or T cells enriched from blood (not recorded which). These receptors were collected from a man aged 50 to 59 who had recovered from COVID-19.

The CDR3 sequence is CASSLARRGRENSPLHF. Here the CDR3 DNA reads TGTGCCAGCAGCTTAGCGAGGAGGGGGCGCGAGAATTCACCCCTCCACTTT. This rearrangement joins TRBV7-6 to TRBJ1-6, with 7 bases fitting TRBD1. The trim removed 0 bases at V and 7 bases at J, leaving 9 bases unmatched. Per germline, CDR1 SGHVS and CDR2 FNYEAQ. This CDR3 has 17 amino acids. Using reference TRBV7-6 and TRBJ1-6 for the parts outside the CDR3, the full variable domain is GAGVSQSPRYKVTKRGQDVALRCDPISGHVSLYWYRQALGQGPEFLTYFNYEAQQDKSGLPNDRFSAERPEGSISTLTIQRTEQRDSAMYRCASSLARRGRENSPLHFGNGTRLTVT.

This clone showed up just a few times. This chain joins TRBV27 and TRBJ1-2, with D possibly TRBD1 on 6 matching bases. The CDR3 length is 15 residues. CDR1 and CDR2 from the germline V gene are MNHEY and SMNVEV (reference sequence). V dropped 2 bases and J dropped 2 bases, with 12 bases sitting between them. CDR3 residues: CASSLDPRGNYGYTF. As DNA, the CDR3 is TGTGCCAGCAGTTTAGATCCCAGGGGAAACTATGGCTACACCTTC.

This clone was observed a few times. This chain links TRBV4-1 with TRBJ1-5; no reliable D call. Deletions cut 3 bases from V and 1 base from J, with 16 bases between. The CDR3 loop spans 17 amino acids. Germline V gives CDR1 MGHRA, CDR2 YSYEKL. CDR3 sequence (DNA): TGCGCCAGCAGCCATTTCCCCCCGCCTCTAAGCAATCAGCCCCAGCATTTT. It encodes CASSHFPPPLSNQPQHF.

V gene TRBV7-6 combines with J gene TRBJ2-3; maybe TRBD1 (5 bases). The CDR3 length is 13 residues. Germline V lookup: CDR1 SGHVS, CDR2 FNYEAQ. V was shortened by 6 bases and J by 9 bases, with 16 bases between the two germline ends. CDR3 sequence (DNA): TGTGCCAGCAGTACCGACTGGCAGGGAACGCAGTATTTT. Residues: CASSTDWQGTQYF.

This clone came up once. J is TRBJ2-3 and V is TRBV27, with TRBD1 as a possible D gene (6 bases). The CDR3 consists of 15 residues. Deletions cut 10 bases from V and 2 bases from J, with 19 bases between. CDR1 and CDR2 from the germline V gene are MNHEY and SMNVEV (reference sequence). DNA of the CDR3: TGTGCCACCTCGATATGGGGGCAGGACACAGATACGCAGTATTTT. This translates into CATSIWGQDTDTQYF.

The DNA for the CDR3 is TGTGCCTGGAGAGGACCGGGGGGGAATCAGCCCCAGCATTTT. The encoded protein is CAWRGPGGNQPQHF. V and J are TRBV30 and TRBJ1-5, with D possibly being TRBD1 (5 bases). Germline V lookup: CDR1 GTSNPN, CDR2 SVGIG (reference sequence). V was cut by 3 bases and J by 4 bases, with 13 bases left in between. CDR3 size: 14 residues.

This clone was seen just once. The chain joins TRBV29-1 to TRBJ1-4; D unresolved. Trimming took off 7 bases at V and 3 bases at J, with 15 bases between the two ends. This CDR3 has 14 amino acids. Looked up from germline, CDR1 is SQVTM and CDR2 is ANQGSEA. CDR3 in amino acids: CSALDPAANEKLFF. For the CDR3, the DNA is TGCAGCGCCTTGGATCCGGCGGCTAATGAAAAACTGTTTTTT.

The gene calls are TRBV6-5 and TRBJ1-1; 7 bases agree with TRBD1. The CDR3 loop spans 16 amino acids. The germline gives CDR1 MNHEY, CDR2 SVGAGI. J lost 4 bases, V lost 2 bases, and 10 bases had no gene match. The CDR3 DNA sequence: TGTGCCAGCAGTTACAGGCCAGGGACAGCGGGCACTGAAGCTTTCTTT. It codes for CASSYRPGTAGTEAFF.

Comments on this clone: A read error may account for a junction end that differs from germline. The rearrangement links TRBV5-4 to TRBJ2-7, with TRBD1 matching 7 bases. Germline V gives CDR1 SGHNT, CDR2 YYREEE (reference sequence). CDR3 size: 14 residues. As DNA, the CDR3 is TGTGCCAGCAGTTTGGACGGGACAGTCTACGAGCAGTACTTC. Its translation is CASSLDGTVYEQYF.

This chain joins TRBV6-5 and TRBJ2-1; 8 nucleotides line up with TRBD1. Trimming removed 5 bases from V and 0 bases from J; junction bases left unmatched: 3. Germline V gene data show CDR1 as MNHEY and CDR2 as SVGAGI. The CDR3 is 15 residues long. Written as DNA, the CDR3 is TGTGCCAGCAGTCGACAGGGGAGCTCCTACAATGAGCAGTTCTTC. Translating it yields CASSRQGSSYNEQFF.

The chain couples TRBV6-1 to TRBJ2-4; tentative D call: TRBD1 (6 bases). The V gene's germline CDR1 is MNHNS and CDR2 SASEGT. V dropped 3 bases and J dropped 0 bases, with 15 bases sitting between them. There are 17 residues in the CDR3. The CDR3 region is CASSDYTGNLAKNIQYF. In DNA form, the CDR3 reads TGTGCCAGCAGTGATTATACAGGGAATCTAGCCAAAAACATTCAGTACTTC.

CDR3 sequence: CASSVGTNYGYTF. The CDR3 DNA follows: TGTGCCAGCAGTGTCGGGACAAACTATGGCTACACCTTC. The chain carries TRBV2 and TRBJ1-2, with D possibly matching TRBD1 (6 bases). CDR1 and CDR2 from the germline V gene are SNHLY and FYNNEI. The length of the CDR3 is 13 residues. Between the trimmed V and J ends, which lost 4 bases and 2 bases, there was a span of 8 bases.

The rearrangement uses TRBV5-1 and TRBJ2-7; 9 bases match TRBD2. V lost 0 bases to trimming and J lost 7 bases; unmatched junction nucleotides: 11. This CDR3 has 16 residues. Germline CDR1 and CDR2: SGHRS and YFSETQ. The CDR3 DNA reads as TGCGCCAGCAGCTTGGACACCGGCGGGGGGGCGAGGGAGCAGTACTTC. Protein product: CASSLDTGGGAREQYF.

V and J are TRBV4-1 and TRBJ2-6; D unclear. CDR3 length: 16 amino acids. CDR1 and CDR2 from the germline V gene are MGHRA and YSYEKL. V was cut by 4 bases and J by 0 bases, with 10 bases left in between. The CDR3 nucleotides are TGCGCCAGCAGCCTTTCCTATGGCTCTGGGGCCAACGTCCTGACTTTC. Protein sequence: CASSLSYGSGANVLTF.

CDR3 DNA: TGTGCCAGCAGTTTTAACCGGGGCTACACCTTC. It encodes CASSFNRGYTF. V gene TRBV28 combines with J gene TRBJ1-2; D uncertain. This CDR3 region has 11 residues. The germline CDR1 and CDR2 sequences are MDHEN and SYDVKM. The V end lost 3 bases, the J end lost 8 bases, and 7 bases lay between the germline ends.

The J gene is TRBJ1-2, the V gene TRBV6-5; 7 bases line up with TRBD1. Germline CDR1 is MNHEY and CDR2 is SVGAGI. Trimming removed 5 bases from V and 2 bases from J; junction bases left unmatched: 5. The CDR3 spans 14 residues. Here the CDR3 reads CASSQDRQNYGYTF. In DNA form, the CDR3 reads TGTGCCAGCAGTCAGGACAGGCAGAACTATGGCTACACCTTC.

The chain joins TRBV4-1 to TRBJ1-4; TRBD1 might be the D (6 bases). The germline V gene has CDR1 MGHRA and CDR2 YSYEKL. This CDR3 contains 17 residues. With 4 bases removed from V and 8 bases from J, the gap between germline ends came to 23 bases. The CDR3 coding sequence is TGCGCCAGCAGCCTCTCAAATCTTGCGGGGGCTCAAGAAAAACTGTTTTTT. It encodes CASSLSNLAGAQEKLFF.

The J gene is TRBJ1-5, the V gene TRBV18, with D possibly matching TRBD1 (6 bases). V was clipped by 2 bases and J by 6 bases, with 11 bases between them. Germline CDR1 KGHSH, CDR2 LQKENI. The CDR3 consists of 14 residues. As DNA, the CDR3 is TGTGCCAGCTCACCAGGGGGGGCGGCTCAGCCCCAGCATTTT. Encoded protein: CASSPGGAAQPQHF.

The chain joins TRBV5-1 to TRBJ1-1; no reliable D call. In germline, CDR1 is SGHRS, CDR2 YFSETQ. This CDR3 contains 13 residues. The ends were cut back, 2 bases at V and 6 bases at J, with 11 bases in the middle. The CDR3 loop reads CASSFPKPPEAFF. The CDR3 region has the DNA TGCGCCAGCAGCTTCCCTAAGCCGCCTGAAGCTTTCTTT.

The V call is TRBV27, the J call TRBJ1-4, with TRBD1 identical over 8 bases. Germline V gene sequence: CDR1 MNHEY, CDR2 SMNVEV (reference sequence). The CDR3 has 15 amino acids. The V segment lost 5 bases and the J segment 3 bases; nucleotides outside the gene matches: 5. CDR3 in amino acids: CASSRSGGPNEKLFF. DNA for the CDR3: TGTGCCAGCAGTAGATCAGGGGGCCCTAATGAAAAACTGTTTTTT.

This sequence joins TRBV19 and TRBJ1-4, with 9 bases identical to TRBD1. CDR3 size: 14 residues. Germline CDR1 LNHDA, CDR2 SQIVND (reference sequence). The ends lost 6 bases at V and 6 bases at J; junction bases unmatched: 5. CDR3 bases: TGTGCCAGTAGCAGGGACAGGGTTGATGAAAAACTGTTTTTT. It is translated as CASSRDRVDEKLFF. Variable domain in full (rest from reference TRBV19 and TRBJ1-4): DGGITQSPKYLFRKEGQNVTLSCEQNLNHDAMYWYRQDPGQGLRLIYYSQIVNDFQKGDIAEGYSVSREKKESFPLTVTSAQKNPTAFYLCASSRDRVDEKLFFGSGTQLSVL.

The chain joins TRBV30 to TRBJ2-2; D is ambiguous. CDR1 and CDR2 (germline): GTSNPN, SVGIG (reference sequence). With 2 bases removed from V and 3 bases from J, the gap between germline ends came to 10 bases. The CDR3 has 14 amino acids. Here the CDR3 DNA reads TGTGCCTGGAGTCAGCGCTTGGACACCGGGGAGCTGTTTTTT. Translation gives CAWSQRLDTGELFF.

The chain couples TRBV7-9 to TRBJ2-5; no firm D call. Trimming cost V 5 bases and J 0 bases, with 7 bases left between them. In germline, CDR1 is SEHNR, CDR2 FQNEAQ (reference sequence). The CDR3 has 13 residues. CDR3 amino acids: CASSPPYQETQYF. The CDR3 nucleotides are TGTGCCAGCAGCCCCCCCTACCAAGAGACCCAGTACTTC.

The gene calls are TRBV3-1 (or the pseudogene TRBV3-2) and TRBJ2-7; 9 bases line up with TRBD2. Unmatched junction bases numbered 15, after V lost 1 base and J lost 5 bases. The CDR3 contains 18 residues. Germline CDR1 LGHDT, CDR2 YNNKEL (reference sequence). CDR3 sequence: CASSQASLAGGLIDEQYF. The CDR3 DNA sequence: TGTGCCAGCAGCCAAGCGAGTCTTGCGGGGGGGCTTATCGACGAGCAGTACTTC.

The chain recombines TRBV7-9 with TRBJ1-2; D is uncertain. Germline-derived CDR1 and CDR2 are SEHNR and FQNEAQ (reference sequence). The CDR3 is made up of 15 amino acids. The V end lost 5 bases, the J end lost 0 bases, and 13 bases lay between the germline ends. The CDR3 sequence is CASSPRLEPNYGYTF. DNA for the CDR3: TGTGCCAGCAGCCCCCGACTTGAACCTAACTATGGCTACACCTTC.

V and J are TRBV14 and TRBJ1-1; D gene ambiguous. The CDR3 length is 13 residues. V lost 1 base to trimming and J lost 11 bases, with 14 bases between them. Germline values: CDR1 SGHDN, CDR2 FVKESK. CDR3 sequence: CASSQVPGMRAFF. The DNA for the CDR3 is TGTGCCAGCAGCCAAGTACCGGGGATGAGGGCTTTCTTT.